One and the same sample provided the 13 T cell receptor beta chains below, sequenced in a study of cytomegalovirus exposure and HLA in healthy donors. TCRdb's table, derived via immunoSEQ multiplex PCR, lists solely in-frame clones and lacks some. Altogether approximately 120,000 clones are present, roughly 94% being singletons, with the ten largest covering approximately 1.3%. Sample: PBMCs. These receptors were collected from a woman younger than 30 in good health and CMV-seronegative.

The J gene is TRBJ1-1, the V gene TRBV30; D is uncertain. This CDR3 has 15 amino acids. V lost 3 bases, J lost 4 bases, and 18 bases lay in between. Germline CDR1 and CDR2: GTSNPN and SVGIG (reference sequence). The CDR3 DNA follows: TGTGCCTGGAGGGCCCTTCGGGTGAAGAGCACTGAAGCTTTCTTT. Protein: CAWRALRVKSTEAFF.

The DNA for the CDR3 is TGTGCCAGCTCACTCGGACAGGGGGAGGAAAAACTGTTTTTT. Encoded protein: CASSLGQGEEKLFF. The chain employs TRBV18 and TRBJ1-4; 10 bases match TRBD1. J gave up 8 bases and V 4 bases, and 4 bases lay outside the gene matches. Looked up from germline, CDR1 is KGHSH and CDR2 is LQKENI. The length of the CDR3 is 14 residues.

The J gene is TRBJ1-2, the V gene TRBV7-9; 8 bases match TRBD1. CDR1 and CDR2 (germline): SEHNR, FQNEAQ (reference sequence). The CDR3 is 16 amino acids. V dropped 6 bases and J dropped 7; count of bases not matched to a gene: 16. CDR3 residues: CASRRPPRTGLAGYTF. The CDR3 DNA reads as TGTGCCAGCAGACGCCCCCCCCGGACAGGGCTGGCTGGCTACACCTTC.

The chain has TRBV5-4 and TRBJ2-5; possibly TRBD2 for D (7 bases). The CDR3 has 16 residues. The germline gives CDR1 SGHNT, CDR2 YYREEE (reference sequence). V was trimmed by 0 bases and J by 3 bases, leaving 15 bases between them. The CDR3 region is CASSLVLGGGKETQYF. CDR3 bases: TGTGCCAGCAGCTTGGTGCTGGGGGGGGGCAAAGAGACCCAGTACTTC. The full variable domain, completed using reference TRBV5-4 and TRBJ2-5, is ETGVTQSPTHLIKTRGQQVTLRCSSQSGHNTVSWYQQALGQGPQFIFQYYREEENGRGNFPPRFSGLQFPNYSSELNVNALELDDSALYLCASSLVLGGGKETQYFGPGTRLLVL.

This rearrangement joins TRBV15 to TRBJ2-2; TRBD1 matches 7 bases. The germline gives CDR1 LNHNV, CDR2 YYDKDF (reference sequence). The CDR3 loop spans 14 amino acids. Trimming removed 6 bases from V and 7 bases from J; junction bases left unmatched: 8. CDR3 loop: CATRVGQTGGELFF. CDR3 nucleotides: TGTGCCACCAGGGTGGGACAGACCGGCGGGGAGCTGTTTTTT.

V is TRBV6-6 and J is TRBJ1-1, with TRBD1 identical over 7 bases. The CDR3 has 13 amino acids. Trimming took 6 bases from V and 11 from J; bases not matched to a gene: 12. Per the germline V gene, CDR1 is MNHNY and CDR2 is SVGAGI (reference sequence). The CDR3 bases are TGTGCCAGCAGATTGAGACAGGGTTTGAGGGCTTTCTTT. This translates into CASRLRQGLRAFF.

The rearrangement uses TRBV28 and TRBJ1-2; TRBD1 might be the D (6 bases). CDR1 MDHEN and CDR2 SYDVKM come from the germline V gene. V lost 4 bases to trimming and J lost 4 bases, with 16 bases between them. CDR3 length: 15 amino acids. This CDR3 is CASSSWDTRAYGYTF. The CDR3 coding sequence is TGTGCCAGCAGTTCGTGGGACACGAGGGCCTATGGCTACACCTTC.

V is TRBV6-5 and J is TRBJ1-1; D not resolved. V was shortened by 6 bases and J by 3 bases, with 11 bases between the two germline ends. Germline V CDR1 and CDR2: MNHEY, SVGAGI. The CDR3 has 13 residues. The CDR3 protein is CASRSGEDTEAFF. The CDR3 nucleotides read TGTGCCAGCAGATCCGGAGAGGACACTGAAGCTTTCTTT.

The DNA of the CDR3 is TGCGCCAGCAGCTTGAGCCTTAACACTGAAGCTTTCTTT. Translation gives CASSLSLNTEAFF. The chain links TRBV5-1 to TRBJ1-1; D ambiguous. Germline V gene data show CDR1 as SGHRS and CDR2 as YFSETQ. The CDR3 has 13 residues. V dropped 1 base and J dropped 2 bases, with 6 bases sitting between them.

The V gene is TRBV28, the J gene TRBJ1-5; D is perhaps TRBD1 (6 bases). Between the trimmed V and J ends, which lost 3 bases and 0 bases, there was a span of 21 bases. The CDR3 has 19 amino acids. Germline loops: CDR1 MDHEN, CDR2 SYDVKM. CDR3 DNA: TGTGCCAGCAGTTTCCAAAGGGACACTCGAATCTATAGCAATCAGCCCCAGCATTTT. Residues: CASSFQRDTRIYSNQPQHF. Full variable domain (outside the CDR3, taken from reference TRBV28 and TRBJ1-5): DVKVTQSSRYLVKRTGEKVFLECVQDMDHENMFWYRQDPGLGLRLIYFSYDVKMKEKGDIPEGYSVSREKKERFSLILESASTNQTSMYLCASSFQRDTRIYSNQPQHFGDGTRLSIL.

The gene calls are TRBV5-5 and TRBJ1-1; D is undetermined. This CDR3 has 13 residues. V lost 7 bases to trimming and J lost 5 bases, with 15 bases between them. CDR1 SGHKS and CDR2 YYEKEE come from the germline V gene (reference sequence). The DNA for the CDR3 is TGTGCCAGCGCCCGACCGGGTGGTACTGAAGCTTTCTTT. It specifies CASARPGGTEAFF.

The chain links TRBV30 to TRBJ1-5; a possible D gene is TRBD1 (6 bases). The length of the CDR3 is 18 residues. Germline V CDR1 and CDR2: GTSNPN, SVGIG (reference sequence). Between the trimmed V and J ends, which lost 2 bases and 6 bases, there was a span of 26 bases. CDR3 amino acids: CAWSPSDLSWDIGQPQHF. The CDR3 coding sequence is TGTGCCTGGAGTCCCTCAGACTTATCCTGGGACATCGGTCAGCCCCAGCATTTT. Full variable domain (missing parts from reference TRBV30 and TRBJ1-5): SQTIHQWPATLVQPVGSPLSLECTVEGTSNPNLYWYRQAAGRGLQLLFYSVGIGQISSEVPQNLSASRPQDRQFILSSKKLLLSDSGFYLCAWSPSDLSWDIGQPQHFGDGTRLSIL.

The chain uses TRBV28 and TRBJ2-7; D remains ambiguous. The CDR3 has 14 residues. Trimming took off 6 bases at V and 0 bases at J, with 12 bases between the two ends. Per germline, CDR1 MDHEN and CDR2 SYDVKM. The CDR3 DNA reads TGTGCCAGCAGCCTCCCCCGCGGCTCCTACGAGCAGTACTTC. Its protein product is CASSLPRGSYEQYF.